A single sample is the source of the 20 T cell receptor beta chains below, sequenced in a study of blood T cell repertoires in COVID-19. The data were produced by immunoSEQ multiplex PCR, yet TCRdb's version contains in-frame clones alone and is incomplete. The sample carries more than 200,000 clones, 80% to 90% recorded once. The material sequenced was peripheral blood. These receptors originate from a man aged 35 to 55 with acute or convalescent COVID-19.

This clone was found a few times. CDR3 sequence: CASSITVTYEQYF. The CDR3 DNA is TGTGCCAGTAGTATTACTGTCACCTACGAGCAGTACTTC. The chain is built from TRBV19 and TRBJ2-7, with no clear D. Trimming took off 3 bases at V and 2 bases at J, with 8 bases between the two ends. CDR3 length: 13 amino acids. The germline V gene encodes CDR1 LNHDA and CDR2 SQIVND (reference sequence). Looking up the rest from reference TRBV19 and TRBJ2-7 gives the full variable domain: DGGITQSPKYLFRKEGQNVTLSCEQNLNHDAMYWYRQDPGQGLRLIYYSQIVNDFQKGDIAEGYSVSREKKESFPLTVTSAQKNPTAFYLCASSITVTYEQYFGPGTRLTVT.

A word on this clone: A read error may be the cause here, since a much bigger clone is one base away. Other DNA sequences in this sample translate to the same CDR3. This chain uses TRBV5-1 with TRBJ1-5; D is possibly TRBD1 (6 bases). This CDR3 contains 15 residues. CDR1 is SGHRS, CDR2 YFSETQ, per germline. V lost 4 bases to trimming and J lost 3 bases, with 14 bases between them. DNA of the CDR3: TGCGCCAGCAGCCCGGATGGACAGAACAATCAGCCCCAGCATTTT. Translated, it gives CASSPDGQNNQPQHF.

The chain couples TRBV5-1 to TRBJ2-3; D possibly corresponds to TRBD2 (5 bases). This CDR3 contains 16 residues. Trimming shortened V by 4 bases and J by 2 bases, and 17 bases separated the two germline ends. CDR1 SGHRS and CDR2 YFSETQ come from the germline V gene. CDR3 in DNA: TGCGCCAGCAGCCCAGGCCCCTTGGGAGCCACAGATACGCAGTATTTT. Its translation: CASSPGPLGATDTQYF.

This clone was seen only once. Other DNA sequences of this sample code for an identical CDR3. CDR3 nucleotide sequence: TGCGCCAGCAGCCAAGACGGGAGTGAGCAGTTCTTC. Residues: CASSQDGSEQFF. The genes are TRBV4-3 and TRBJ2-1; D possibly corresponds to TRBD2 (6 bases). Germline assignment: CDR1 LGHNA and CDR2 YSLEER. CDR3 length: 12 amino acids. Trimming shortened V by 0 bases and J by 9 bases, and 6 bases separated the two germline ends.

The CDR3 loop is CASSQDRGRLYEQYF. CDR3 DNA: TGTGCCAGCAGCCAAGACAGGGGGAGGCTGTACGAGCAGTACTTC. The chain recombines TRBV6-5 with TRBJ2-7; 9 bases align to TRBD1. This CDR3 contains 15 residues. Trimming removed 6 bases from V and 4 bases from J; junction bases left unmatched: 10. Per the germline V gene, CDR1 is MNHEY and CDR2 is SVGAGI.

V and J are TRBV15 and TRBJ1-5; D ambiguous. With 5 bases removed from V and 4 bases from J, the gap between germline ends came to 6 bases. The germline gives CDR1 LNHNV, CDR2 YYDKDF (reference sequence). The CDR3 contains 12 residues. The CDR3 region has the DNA TGTGCCACCAGCGGTGAGAATCAGCCCCAGCATTTT. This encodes CATSGENQPQHF.

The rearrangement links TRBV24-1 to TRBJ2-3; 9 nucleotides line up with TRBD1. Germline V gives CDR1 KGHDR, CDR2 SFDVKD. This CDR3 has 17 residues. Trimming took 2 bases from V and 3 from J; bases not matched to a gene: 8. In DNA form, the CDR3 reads TGTGCCACCAGTGATTGGGCCGGGACAGGGACGACAGATACGCAGTATTTT. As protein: CATSDWAGTGTTDTQYF.

The CDR3 protein is CASSVDRVRYNEQFF. In DNA form, the CDR3 reads TGTGCCAGCAGCGTAGACAGGGTCAGGTACAATGAGCAGTTCTTC. The chain uses TRBV7-2 and TRBJ2-1; 7 bases agree with TRBD1. Germline CDR1 SGHTA, CDR2 FQGNSA. J gave up 4 bases and V 5 bases, and 8 bases lay outside the gene matches. The CDR3 covers 15 residues.

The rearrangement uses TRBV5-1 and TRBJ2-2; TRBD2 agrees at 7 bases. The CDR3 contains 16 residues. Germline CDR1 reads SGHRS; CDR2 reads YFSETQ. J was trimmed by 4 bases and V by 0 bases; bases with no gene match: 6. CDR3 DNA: TGCGCCAGCAGCTTGGCCGGGGAGGGAGGCACCGGGGAGCTGTTTTTT. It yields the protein CASSLAGEGGTGELFF.

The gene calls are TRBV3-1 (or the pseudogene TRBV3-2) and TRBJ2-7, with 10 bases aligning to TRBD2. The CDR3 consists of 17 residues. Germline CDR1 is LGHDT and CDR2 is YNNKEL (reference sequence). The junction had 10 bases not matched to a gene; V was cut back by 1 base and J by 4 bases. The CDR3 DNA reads TGTGCCAGCAGCCAAGGCGGAAGCGGGAGGGCCTTTTACGAGCAGTACTTC. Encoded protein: CASSQGGSGRAFYEQYF.

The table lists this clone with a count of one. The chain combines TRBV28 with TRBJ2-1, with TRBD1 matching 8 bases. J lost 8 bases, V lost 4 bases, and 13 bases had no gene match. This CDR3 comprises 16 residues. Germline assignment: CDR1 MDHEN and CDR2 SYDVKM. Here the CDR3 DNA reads TGTGCCAGCAGTTACCTAATCCTCGGGACAGGTGATGAGCAGTTCTTC. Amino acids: CASSYLILGTGDEQFF.

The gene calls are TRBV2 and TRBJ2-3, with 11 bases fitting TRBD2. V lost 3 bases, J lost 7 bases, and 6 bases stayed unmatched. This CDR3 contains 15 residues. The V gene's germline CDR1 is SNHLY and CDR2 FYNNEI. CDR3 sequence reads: CASSEGTSGGNTQYF. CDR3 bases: TGTGCCAGCAGTGAGGGGACTAGCGGCGGAAATACGCAGTATTTT.

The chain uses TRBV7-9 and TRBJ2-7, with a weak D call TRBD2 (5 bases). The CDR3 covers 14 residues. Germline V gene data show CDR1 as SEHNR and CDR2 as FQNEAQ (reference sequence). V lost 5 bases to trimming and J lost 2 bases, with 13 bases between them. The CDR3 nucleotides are TGTGCCAGCAGCCATGGACTTAGCCCCTACGAGCAGTACTTC. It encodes CASSHGLSPYEQYF.

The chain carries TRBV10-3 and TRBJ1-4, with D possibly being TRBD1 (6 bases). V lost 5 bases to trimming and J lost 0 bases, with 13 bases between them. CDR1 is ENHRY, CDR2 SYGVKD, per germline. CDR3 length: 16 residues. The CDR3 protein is CAISKDSPATNEKLFF. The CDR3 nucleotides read TGTGCCATCAGTAAGGACAGCCCAGCAACTAATGAAAAACTGTTTTTT.

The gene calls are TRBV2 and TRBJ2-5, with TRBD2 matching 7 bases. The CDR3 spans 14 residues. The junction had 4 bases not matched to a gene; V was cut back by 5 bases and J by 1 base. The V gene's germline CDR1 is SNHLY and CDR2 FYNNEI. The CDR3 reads CASSLIAGQETQYF. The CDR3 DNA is TGTGCCAGCAGTCTGATAGCGGGCCAAGAGACCCAGTACTTC.

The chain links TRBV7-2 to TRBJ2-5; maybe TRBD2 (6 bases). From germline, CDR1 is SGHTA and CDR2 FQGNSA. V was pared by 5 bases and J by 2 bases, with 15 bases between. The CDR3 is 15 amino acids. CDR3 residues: CASSQGLPIQETQYF. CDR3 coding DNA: TGTGCCAGCAGCCAAGGACTACCTATACAAGAGACCCAGTACTTC.

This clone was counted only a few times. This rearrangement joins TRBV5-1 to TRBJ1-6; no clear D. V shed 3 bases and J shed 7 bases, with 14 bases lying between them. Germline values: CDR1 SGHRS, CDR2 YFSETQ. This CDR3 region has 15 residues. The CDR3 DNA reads TGCGCCAGCAGCTCCAGTAGCGGTACCAATTCACCCCTCCACTTT. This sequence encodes CASSSSSGTNSPLHF. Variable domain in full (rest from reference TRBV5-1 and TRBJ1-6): KAGVTQTPRYLIKTRGQQVTLSCSPISGHRSVSWYQQTPGQGLQFLFEYFSETQRNKGNFPGRFSGRQFSNSRSEMNVSTLELGDSALYLCASSSSSGTNSPLHFGNGTRLTVT.

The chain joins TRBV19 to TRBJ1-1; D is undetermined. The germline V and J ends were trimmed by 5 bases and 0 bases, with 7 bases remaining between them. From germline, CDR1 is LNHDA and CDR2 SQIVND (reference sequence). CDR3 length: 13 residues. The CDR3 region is CASSDQMNTEAFF. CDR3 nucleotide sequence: TGTGCCAGTAGTGATCAGATGAACACTGAAGCTTTCTTT.

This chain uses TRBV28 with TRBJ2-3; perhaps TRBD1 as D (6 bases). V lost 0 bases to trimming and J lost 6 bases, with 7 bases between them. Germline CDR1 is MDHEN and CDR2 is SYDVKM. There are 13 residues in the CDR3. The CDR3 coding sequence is TGTGCCAGCAGTTTATGGGGGGCGGATACGCAGTATTTT. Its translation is CASSLWGADTQYF. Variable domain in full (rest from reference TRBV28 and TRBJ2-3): DVKVTQSSRYLVKRTGEKVFLECVQDMDHENMFWYRQDPGLGLRLIYFSYDVKMKEKGDIPEGYSVSREKKERFSLILESASTNQTSMYLCASSLWGADTQYFGPGTRLTVL.

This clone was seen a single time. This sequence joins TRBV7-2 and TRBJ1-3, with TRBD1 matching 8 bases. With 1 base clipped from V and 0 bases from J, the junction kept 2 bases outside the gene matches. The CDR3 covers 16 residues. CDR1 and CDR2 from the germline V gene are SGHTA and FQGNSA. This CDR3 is CASSLGTGSSGNTIYF. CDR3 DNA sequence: TGTGCCAGCAGCTTAGGGACAGGGAGCTCTGGAAACACCATATATTTT.